This is a list of T cell receptor beta chains from one sample in a study of T-cell reconstitution after alpha-beta-depleted transplantation in children. In TCRdb, the PCR reads were re-called with MiXCR into one record per CDR3 protein. The sample yields roughly 220,000 distinct CDR3 sequences, approximately 9.9% seen once. The specimen comprised PBMCs from the stem cell graft donor, sampled from the stem cell graft. Receptors were obtained from a human donor who donated a stem cell graft to a child with SCID. Each CDR3 is given with its conserved first and last residue. The D gene is left open where the match is weak. Clone size is not always given. Where it is, it says once, few, many or a class for expanded clones.

j_call,v_call,cdr3_length,d_call,clone_size,cdr3_nt,cdr3_aa
TRBJ2-2,TRBV5-1,20,TRBD2,few,TGCGCCAGCAGCTTCCCTCAAAAGACTACTAGCGGGGGTAACTTTTGGGAGCTGTTTTTT,CASSFPQKTTSGGNFWELFF
TRBJ2-1,TRBV20-1,17,TRBD2,NA,TGCAGTGCCGCACAGCATGCCGGGACTAGCGGGGGGGGTGAGCAGTTCTTC,CSAAQHAGTSGGGEQFF
TRBJ1-2,TRBV5-1,14,TRBD1,many,TGCGCCAGCAGCGAGGCCCAGGGGGCCTATGGCTACACCTTC,CASSEAQGAYGYTF
TRBJ2-1,TRBV5-1,16,TRBD1,many,TGCGCCAGCAGCTTGCTAACGGGACAGGGGGGGAATGAGCAGTTCTTC,CASSLLTGQGGNEQFF
TRBJ2-5,TRBV27,14,TRBD1,many,TGTGCCAGCAGTTTCCTCGACAGGGTGGAGACCCAGTACTTC,CASSFLDRVETQYF
TRBJ2-1,TRBV5-1,15,TRBD2,few,TGCGCCAGCAGCTCCTACAGCGGGGAGGTCAATGAGCAGTTCTTC,CASSSYSGEVNEQFF
TRBJ1-1,TRBV18,14,NA,many,TGTGCCAGCTCACGTACCTCGCCGAACACTGAAGCTTTCTTT,CASSRTSPNTEAFF
TRBJ1-1,TRBV7-9,14,TRBD1,NA,TGTGCCAGCAGCTTAGCCACAGGGGACACTGAAGCTTTCTTT,CASSLATGDTEAFF
TRBJ1-2,TRBV7-2,15,NA,many,TGTGCCAGCAGCCAAGCGGTACAGGGATTCTATGGCTACACCTTC,CASSQAVQGFYGYTF
TRBJ2-1,TRBV20-1,14,TRBD2,NA,TGCAGTGCTCCCGGGGTAGCGGGGGGGTCTGAGCAGTTCTTC,CSAPGVAGGSEQFF
TRBJ1-1,TRBV12-3/TRBV12-4,14,NA,many,TGTGCCAGCAGTTTAGATGGGGTGAACACTGAAGCTTTCTTT,CASSLDGVNTEAFF
TRBJ1-6,TRBV5-5,16,NA,many,TGTGCCAGCAGCTTGTGGGACATTTTCAGTCCTTCACCCCTCCACTTT,CASSLWDIFSPSPLHF
TRBJ1-2,TRBV20-1,13,NA,many,TGCAGTGCTAGTGATGACGGGGGGGCTGGCTACACCTTC,CSASDDGGAGYTF
TRBJ2-5,TRBV20-1,15,TRBD2,many,TGCAGTGCTAGAGATCTTGCGGGGGACCAAGAGACCCAGTACTTC,CSARDLAGDQETQYF
TRBJ2-4,TRBV20-1,15,TRBD1,many,TGCAGTGCTAGCAGAGGGACAGAGGTTGGAAACATTCAGTACTTC,CSASRGTEVGNIQYF
TRBJ1-4,TRBV6-1,16,NA,many,TGTGCCAGCAGGAAATTTCAGGGTTTAATGGATGAAAAACTGTTTTTT,CASRKFQGLMDEKLFF